The 20 T cell receptor beta chains listed next were all sequenced from one sample in a study of shared clonotypes between healthy human individuals. Assay: immunoSEQ multiplex PCR; the TCRdb copy retains only in-frame clones and omits some. The sample shows some 500,000 clones, 70% to 80% of them seen only once. The sequenced material came from PBMCs. The receptors come from a woman in her 40s in good health. Some clones in this sample may be carry-over from other donors' samples.

This clone was observed a single time. The chain joins TRBV6-5 to TRBJ1-1; tentatively, D is TRBD1 (6 bases). This CDR3 has 13 residues. With 2 bases removed from V and 4 bases from J, the gap between germline ends came to 8 bases. CDR1 MNHEY and CDR2 SVGAGI come from the germline V gene. The CDR3 loop is CASSYQGSTEAFF. CDR3 sequence (DNA): TGTGCCAGCAGTTACCAGGGGAGCACTGAAGCTTTCTTT.

The V call is TRBV4-2, the J call TRBJ2-3, with a possible D match to TRBD2 (5 bases). V dropped 7 bases and J dropped 3 bases, with 14 bases sitting between them. This CDR3 is 14 amino acids long. Germline lookup yields CDR1 LGHNA and CDR2 YNFKEQ. CDR3 DNA sequence: TGTGCCAGCAAGTCCCGGGGAGAAACAGATACGCAGTATTTT. This sequence encodes CASKSRGETDTQYF.

The CDR3 sequence: CASSPPWAGTGSEAANQPQHF. The CDR3, as DNA: TGTGCCAGCAGCCCGCCGTGGGCCGGGACAGGGAGTGAAGCGGCTAATCAGCCCCAGCATTTT. This chain joins TRBV4-2 and TRBJ1-5; TRBD1 agrees at 9 bases. Germline V gene lookup returns CDR1 LGHNA and CDR2 YNFKEQ. This CDR3 has 21 amino acids. The junction had 23 bases not matched to a gene; V was cut back by 4 bases and J by 4 bases.

The V and J genes are TRBV2 and TRBJ2-1; the D gene is possibly TRBD2 (6 bases). V shed 5 bases and J shed 3 bases, with 11 bases lying between them. The CDR3 runs 14 residues. Germline V gives CDR1 SNHLY, CDR2 FYNNEI. The CDR3 sequence is CASSTRERYNEQFF. DNA for the CDR3: TGTGCCAGCAGTACCCGGGAGCGCTACAATGAGCAGTTCTTC.

This chain uses TRBV10-3 with TRBJ2-1; TRBD2 agrees at 10 bases. Per germline, CDR1 ENHRY and CDR2 SYGVKD. Losses at the gene ends were 10 bases for V and 5 bases for J; bases not matched to a gene: 8. The CDR3 is made up of 14 amino acids. The DNA for the CDR3 is TGTGCCACGACCCCCAGCGGGAGGGACAATGAGCAGTTCTTC. Its protein is CATTPSGRDNEQFF.

The V call is TRBV25-1, the J call TRBJ2-7, with D uncertain. Germline V gene data show CDR1 as MGHDK and CDR2 as SYGVNS. Trimming cost V 7 bases and J 7 bases, with 14 bases left between them. CDR3 length equals 12 residues. The CDR3 DNA follows: TGTGCCAGCACTGGGGATTTGGAAGAGCAGTACTTC. This encodes CASTGDLEEQYF.

This chain uses TRBV6-1 with TRBJ2-1; D might be TRBD1 or TRBD2, each matching 5 bases. The CDR3 is made up of 15 amino acids. V was shortened by 6 bases and J by 0 bases, with 12 bases between the two germline ends. Germline V CDR1 and CDR2: MNHNS, SASEGT. CDR3 residues: CASSWDQSSYNEQFF. DNA of the CDR3: TGTGCCAGCAGCTGGGACCAAAGCTCCTACAATGAGCAGTTCTTC.

J is TRBJ2-7 and V is TRBV2, with D uncertain. Trimming took 6 bases from V and 3 from J, leaving 9 bases between them. This CDR3 is 12 amino acids long. Germline V lookup: CDR1 SNHLY, CDR2 FYNNEI. The CDR3 nucleotides read TGTGCCAGCAGGGAGCTAGTCTACGAGCAGTACTTC. Translating gives CASRELVYEQYF.

V is TRBV5-8 and J is TRBJ1-1, with a weak D call TRBD1 (6 bases). V was cut by 1 base and J by 12 bases, with 28 bases left in between. The germline gives CDR1 SGHTS, CDR2 YDEGEE. The CDR3 covers 17 residues. CDR3 in amino acids: CASSLRGGRTPGFSSFF. CDR3 coding DNA: TGTGCCAGCAGCTTGAGGGGGGGGAGGACCCCCGGTTTTTCGTCTTTCTTT.

V and J are TRBV9 and TRBJ2-3; 11 bases align to TRBD2. The CDR3 has 19 residues. V lost 0 bases to trimming and J lost 4 bases; unmatched junction nucleotides: 13. CDR1 is SGDLS, CDR2 YYNGEE, per germline. CDR3 sequence (DNA): TGTGCCAGCAGCGTAGACGTGGGGGAGGTAGCGGGAGGGTCAGATACGCAGTATTTT. The encoded protein is CASSVDVGEVAGGSDTQYF.

The V and J genes are TRBV27 and TRBJ2-7; TRBD2 aligns across 13 bases. CDR1 is MNHEY and CDR2 is SMNVEV in the germline V gene (reference sequence). The junction had 8 bases not matched to a gene; V was cut back by 5 bases and J by 1 base. This CDR3 has 17 amino acids. The CDR3 nucleotides read TGTGCCAGCAGTCAGCGGACTAGCGGGAGTATTTCCTACGAGCAGTACTTC. Its protein product is CASSQRTSGSISYEQYF.

This clone was observed once. The chain links TRBV5-1 to TRBJ1-1; possibly TRBD1 for D (5 bases). Trimming shortened V by 0 bases and J by 4 bases, and 10 bases separated the two germline ends. The CDR3 sequence is 14 residues long. CDR1 is SGHRS, CDR2 YFSETQ, per germline. The CDR3 sequence: CASSLGGRGTEAFF. CDR3 coding DNA: TGCGCCAGCAGCTTGGGGGGACGGGGCACTGAAGCTTTCTTT.

The chain carries TRBV7-2 and TRBJ2-5; D unresolved. This CDR3 spans 14 amino acids. Trimming took off 5 bases at V and 0 bases at J, with 10 bases between the two ends. The germline gives CDR1 SGHTA, CDR2 FQGNSA. CDR3 nucleotide sequence: TGTGCCAGCAGCGCCAGGACCAACCAAGAGACCCAGTACTTC. It encodes CASSARTNQETQYF.

Comments on this clone: Given a much more abundant clone one base away, this may be a read error. This chain links TRBV7-2 with TRBJ2-2; no clear D gene. This CDR3 has 14 amino acids. Deletions cut 1 base from V and 1 base from J, with 4 bases between. Germline-derived CDR1 and CDR2 are SGHTA and FQGNSA. Here the CDR3 reads CASSLGLNTGELFF. The CDR3 DNA reads TGTGCCAGCAGCTTAGGTCTGAACACCGGGGAGCTGTTTTTT. Drawing the rest from reference TRBV7-2 and TRBJ2-2, the complete variable domain is GAGVSQSPSNKVTEKGKDVELRCDPISGHTALYWYRQSLGQGLEFLIYFQGNSAPDKSGLPSDRFSAERTGGSVSTLTIQRTQQEDSAVYLCASSLGLNTGELFFGEGSRLTVL.

The chain couples TRBV7-9 to TRBJ2-3; D possibly corresponds to TRBD1 (7 bases). The germline CDR1 and CDR2 sequences are SEHNR and FQNEAQ (reference sequence). V was shortened by 4 bases and J by 2 bases, with 16 bases between the two germline ends. The CDR3 totals 16 residues. The CDR3 region is CASSSHQGGFTDTQYF. The CDR3 DNA follows: TGTGCCAGCAGCTCCCATCAGGGGGGATTCACAGATACGCAGTATTTT.

The chain uses TRBV7-2 and TRBJ2-7; 7 bases line up with TRBD1. V dropped 1 base and J dropped 4; count of bases not matched to a gene: 10. The CDR3 extends over 16 amino acids. Germline values: CDR1 SGHTA, CDR2 FQGNSA. The CDR3 here is CASSLEYSRGRYEQYF. CDR3 DNA: TGTGCCAGCAGCTTAGAGTATTCGAGGGGGCGGTACGAGCAGTACTTC.

As regards this clone: Within the sample, other DNA sequences also encode this same CDR3. The V gene is TRBV29-1, the J gene TRBJ2-3; no firm D call. Trimming stripped 0 bases from V and 1 base from J, with 8 bases between. CDR1 is SQVTM, CDR2 ANQGSEA, per germline. The CDR3 loop spans 14 amino acids. The CDR3 DNA follows: TGCAGCGTTGAAGAGGGAACGGGCACAGATACGCAGTATTTT. Its translation is CSVEEGTGTDTQYF.

Points on this clone: Other DNA sequences in the sample encode the same CDR3. The J gene is TRBJ2-1, the V gene TRBV19; 8 bases match TRBD1. Germline loops: CDR1 LNHDA, CDR2 SQIVND (reference sequence). Losses at the gene ends were 3 bases for V and 2 bases for J; bases not matched to a gene: 3. The CDR3 is 15 residues long. CDR3 protein: CASSIGQGAYNEQFF. CDR3 DNA: TGTGCCAGTAGTATTGGACAGGGAGCCTACAATGAGCAGTTCTTC.

In DNA, the CDR3 is TGTGCCAGTAGGACCAGCCCGGGGACAGATACGCAGTATTTT. As protein: CASRTSPGTDTQYF. The chain is built from TRBV19 and TRBJ2-3; a possible D gene is TRBD2 (5 bases). Germline V CDR1 and CDR2: LNHDA, SQIVND (reference sequence). The CDR3 is made up of 14 amino acids. V lost 6 bases and J 3 bases, leaving 13 bases between the germline ends.

In regard to this clone: This may stem from a read error, because a much larger clone lies one nucleotide away. Other DNA sequences from this sample encode an identical CDR3 as well. The chain couples TRBV5-7 to TRBJ1-1; no firm D call. TRBV5-7 is an ORF, with its function uncertain. V lost 0 bases, J lost 5 bases, and 8 bases lay in between. The CDR3 runs 13 residues. For the CDR3, the DNA is TGTGCCAGCAGCTTGGAAGGGAATACTGAAGCTTTCTTT. Its protein is CASSLEGNTEAFF.